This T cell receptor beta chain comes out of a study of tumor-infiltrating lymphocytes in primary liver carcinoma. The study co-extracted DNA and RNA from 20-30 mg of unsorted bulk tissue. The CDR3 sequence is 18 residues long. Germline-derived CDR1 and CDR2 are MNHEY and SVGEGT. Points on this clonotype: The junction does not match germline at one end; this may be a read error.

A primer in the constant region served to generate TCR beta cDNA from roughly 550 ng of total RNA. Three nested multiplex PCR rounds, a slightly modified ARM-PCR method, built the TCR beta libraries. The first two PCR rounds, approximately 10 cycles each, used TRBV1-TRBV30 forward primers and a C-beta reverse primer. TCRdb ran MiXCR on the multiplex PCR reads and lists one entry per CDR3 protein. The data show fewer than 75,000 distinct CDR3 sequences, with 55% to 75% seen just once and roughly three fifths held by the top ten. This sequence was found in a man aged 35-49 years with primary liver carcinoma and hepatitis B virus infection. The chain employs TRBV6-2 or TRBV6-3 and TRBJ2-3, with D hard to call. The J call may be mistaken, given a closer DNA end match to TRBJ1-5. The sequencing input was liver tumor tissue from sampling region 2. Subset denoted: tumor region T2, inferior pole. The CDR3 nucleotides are TGTGTCAGCAGTTTCTCCCCGCGTCTCTTGGAGGGTACAGATACGCAGCATTTT. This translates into CVSSFSPRLLEGTDTQHF.